Described below is a single T cell receptor (beta chain) sequence and its context. The table came from immunoSEQ multiplex PCR; TCRdb's copy has only in-frame clones and leaves some out. Of around 33,000 clones detected, roughly nine tenths appear once; the ten largest clones hold around 8%. This specimen belongs to a study of T cell changes during pregnancy in multiple sclerosis. In germline, CDR1 is SGHNT, CDR2 YYREEE (reference sequence). V shed 6 bases and J 4 bases; nucleotides not matched to a gene: 14. The CDR3 runs 16 residues. This chain connects TRBV5-4 to TRBJ1-2; 8 bases agree with TRBD1. The clonotype comes from a female donor with multiple sclerosis, enrolled in a pregnancy study. Sequenced material: CD8+ T cells from peripheral blood mononuclear cells, taken before pregnancy. In DNA, the CDR3 is TGTGCCAGCACCTCCGGGGACAGGATCGGTATCTATGGCTACACCTTC. Translated, it gives CASTSGDRIGIYGYTF.